The rows below give T cell receptor beta chains drawn from one sample of a study of long-term antiretroviral therapy in people with HIV. Profiled with immunoSEQ multiplex PCR; TCRdb holds only in-frame clones, not every one. Among about 44,000 clones listed, 90% to 95% were seen once. The sample here was unsorted PBMCs, taken 3.7 years after starting antiretroviral therapy. The receptors come from a woman aged 50 to 60 with HIV. The CDR3 runs from the conserved cysteine through the conserved F or W. Fields, in order: CDR3 protein, CDR3 DNA, V gene, D gene, J gene, clone size. D genes are given only for firm matches. Clone size, where shown, is once, few, many, or a class for clones that have expanded.

CDR3aa: CASSQTSGGGRGSYNEQFF
CDR3nt: TGTGCCAGCAGCCAGACTAGCGGGGGGGGGAGAGGCTCCTACAATGAGCAGTTCTTC
v_gene: TRBV4-2
d_gene: TRBD2
j_gene: TRBJ2-1
abundance: -

CDR3aa: CASSLGQVQETQYF
CDR3nt: TGTGCCAGCAGCTTGGGACAGGTCCAAGAGACCCAGTACTTC
v_gene: TRBV5-8
d_gene: -
j_gene: TRBJ2-5
abundance: -

CDR3aa: CSVGPLRQGASYGYTF
CDR3nt: TGCAGCGTTGGCCCTCTGAGGCAGGGGGCTAGCTATGGCTACACCTTC
v_gene: TRBV29-1
d_gene: TRBD1
j_gene: TRBJ1-2
abundance: -

CDR3aa: CASSGGRTVSGANVLTF
CDR3nt: TGTGCCAGCAGTGGGGGTCGGACAGTCTCTGGGGCCAACGTCCTGACTTTC
v_gene: TRBV2
d_gene: -
j_gene: TRBJ2-6
abundance: -

CDR3aa: CASSSPGQGTHEQYF
CDR3nt: TGTGCCAGCAGTTCGCCGGGACAGGGGACCCACGAGCAGTACTTC
v_gene: TRBV27
d_gene: TRBD1
j_gene: TRBJ2-7
abundance: few

CDR3aa: CASTRDRDYEQYF
CDR3nt: TGTGCCAGCACGCGAGACAGGGACTACGAGCAGTACTTC
v_gene: TRBV11-2
d_gene: TRBD1
j_gene: TRBJ2-7
abundance: once

CDR3aa: CASSLKGRAGDTQYF
CDR3nt: TGTGCCAGCAGTTTAAAAGGCCGGGCGGGGGATACGCAGTATTTT
v_gene: TRBV27
d_gene: -
j_gene: TRBJ2-3
abundance: -

CDR3aa: CASSFPGNTEAFF
CDR3nt: TGTGCCAGCAGTTTCCCCGGGAACACTGAAGCTTTCTTT
v_gene: TRBV27
d_gene: -
j_gene: TRBJ1-1
abundance: -

CDR3aa: CASSLASASGQETQYF
CDR3nt: TGTGCCAGCAGCTTAGCGTCCGCTAGCGGGCAAGAGACCCAGTACTTC
v_gene: TRBV7-2
d_gene: TRBD2
j_gene: TRBJ2-5
abundance: -

CDR3aa: CASSLAGGEQYF
CDR3nt: TGTGCCAGCAGCTTAGCTGGGGGCGAGCAGTACTTC
v_gene: TRBV13
d_gene: -
j_gene: TRBJ2-7
abundance: -

CDR3aa: CASSPHTPNYGYTF
CDR3nt: TGTGCCAGCAGCCCACATACACCGAACTATGGCTACACCTTC
v_gene: TRBV7-9
d_gene: -
j_gene: TRBJ1-2
abundance: few

CDR3aa: CASNRDSPQETQYF
CDR3nt: TGTGCCAGCAACCGGGACAGTCCTCAAGAGACCCAGTACTTC
v_gene: TRBV9
d_gene: TRBD1
j_gene: TRBJ2-5
abundance: once

CDR3aa: CASSPTAGSNNEQFF
CDR3nt: TGTGCCAGCAGCCCAACGGCAGGGTCCAACAATGAGCAGTTCTTC
v_gene: TRBV7-3
d_gene: -
j_gene: TRBJ2-1
abundance: -

CDR3aa: CAWQTLTGFTEAFF
CDR3nt: TGTGCCTGGCAAACATTAACAGGGTTCACTGAAGCTTTCTTT
v_gene: TRBV30
d_gene: -
j_gene: TRBJ1-1
abundance: -

CDR3aa: CASSLEVYTEAFF
CDR3nt: TGTGCCAGCAGCTTGGAAGTGTACACTGAAGCTTTCTTT
v_gene: TRBV5-8
d_gene: -
j_gene: TRBJ1-1
abundance: -

CDR3aa: CASSDRPSDYGYTF
CDR3nt: TGTGCCAGCAGTGACAGACCGTCGGACTATGGCTACACCTTC
v_gene: TRBV6-5
d_gene: -
j_gene: TRBJ1-2
abundance: -

CDR3aa: CASNPTSGGTDTQYF
CDR3nt: TGTGCCAGTAACCCCACTAGCGGAGGCACAGATACGCAGTATTTT
v_gene: TRBV19
d_gene: TRBD2
j_gene: TRBJ2-3
abundance: -